This TCR beta chain was sequenced during a study of T cells after yellow fever vaccination. Making TCR cDNA involved 5'RACE template switching, which added UMIs and a universal primer site. TCRdb ran MiXCR on the 5' RACE reads and lists one entry per CDR3 protein. This sample carries 95,000 to 100,000 distinct CDR3 sequences, around 5.8% of them seen once, and the ten largest clones take just over 40%. Worth noting for this clonotype: A junction boundary mismatches the germline segment, possibly from a read error.

Per germline, CDR1 MNHNS and CDR2 SASEGT. The CDR3 sequence is 12 residues long. The material sequenced was CD8+ T cells sorted from PBMCs, taken 10 days after the yellow fever booster vaccination. The receptor's source is a man between 18 and 29 years old who received the YFV17D yellow fever vaccine. The chain carries TRBV6-1 and TRBJ2-1; D gene unclear. This CDR3 reads CASSEWINEQLF. The CDR3 DNA sequence: TGTGCCAGCAGTGAATGGATAAATGAGCAGTTGTTC.